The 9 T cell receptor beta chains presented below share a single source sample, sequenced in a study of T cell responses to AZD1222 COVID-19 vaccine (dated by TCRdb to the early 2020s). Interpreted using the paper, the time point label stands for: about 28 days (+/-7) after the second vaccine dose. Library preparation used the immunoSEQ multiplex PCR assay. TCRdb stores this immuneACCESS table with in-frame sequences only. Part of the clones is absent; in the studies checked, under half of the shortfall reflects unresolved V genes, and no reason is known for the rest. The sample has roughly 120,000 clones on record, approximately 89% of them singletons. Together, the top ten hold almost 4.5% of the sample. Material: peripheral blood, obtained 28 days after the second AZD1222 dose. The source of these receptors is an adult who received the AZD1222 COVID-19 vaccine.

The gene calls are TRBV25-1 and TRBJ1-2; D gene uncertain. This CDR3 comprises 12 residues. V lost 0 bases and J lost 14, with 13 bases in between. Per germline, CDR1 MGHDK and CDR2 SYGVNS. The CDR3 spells CASSEYEGRRTF. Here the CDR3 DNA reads TGTGCCAGCAGTGAATACGAAGGGAGAAGAACCTTC.

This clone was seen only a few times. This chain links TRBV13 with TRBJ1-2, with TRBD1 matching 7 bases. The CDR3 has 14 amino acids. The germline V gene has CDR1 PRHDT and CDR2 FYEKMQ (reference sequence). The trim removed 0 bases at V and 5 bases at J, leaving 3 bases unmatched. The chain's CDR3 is CASSLGSGGYGYTF. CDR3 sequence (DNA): TGTGCCAGCAGCTTAGGTTCAGGGGGATATGGCTACACCTTC.

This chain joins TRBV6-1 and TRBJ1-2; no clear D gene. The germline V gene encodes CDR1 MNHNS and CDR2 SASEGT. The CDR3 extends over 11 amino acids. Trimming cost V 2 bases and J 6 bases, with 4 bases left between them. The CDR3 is CASSERNGYTF. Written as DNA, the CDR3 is TGTGCCAGCAGTGAAAGAAATGGCTACACCTTC.

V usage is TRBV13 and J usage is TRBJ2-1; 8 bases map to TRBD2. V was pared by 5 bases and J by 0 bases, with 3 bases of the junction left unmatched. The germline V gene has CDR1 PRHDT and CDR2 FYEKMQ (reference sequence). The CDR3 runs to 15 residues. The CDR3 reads CASSERGRSYNEQFF. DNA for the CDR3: TGTGCCAGCAGCGAGCGGGGGCGCTCCTACAATGAGCAGTTCTTC.

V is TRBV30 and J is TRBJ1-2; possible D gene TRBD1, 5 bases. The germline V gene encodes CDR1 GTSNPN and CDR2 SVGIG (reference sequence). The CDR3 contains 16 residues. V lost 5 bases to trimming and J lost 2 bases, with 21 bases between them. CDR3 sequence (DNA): TGTGCCTGGGCGGCTTCGACTCGGGACCGCAACTATGGCTACACCTTC. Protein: CAWAASTRDRNYGYTF.

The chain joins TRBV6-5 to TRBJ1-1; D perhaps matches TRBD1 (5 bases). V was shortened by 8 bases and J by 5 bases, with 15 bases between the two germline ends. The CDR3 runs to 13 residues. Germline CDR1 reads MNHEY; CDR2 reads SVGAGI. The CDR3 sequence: CASGVAEGTEAFF. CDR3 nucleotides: TGTGCCAGCGGGGTGGCGGAGGGGACTGAAGCTTTCTTT.

Here the CDR3 reads CASSSTGTKNIQYF. The DNA for the CDR3 is TGTGCCAGCAGCTCGACAGGAACCAAAAACATTCAGTACTTC. This sequence joins TRBV5-4 and TRBJ2-4, with D possibly matching TRBD1 (6 bases). The CDR3 totals 14 residues. Germline CDR1 and CDR2: SGHNT and YYREEE (reference sequence). V lost 3 bases, J lost 2 bases, and 9 bases lay in between.

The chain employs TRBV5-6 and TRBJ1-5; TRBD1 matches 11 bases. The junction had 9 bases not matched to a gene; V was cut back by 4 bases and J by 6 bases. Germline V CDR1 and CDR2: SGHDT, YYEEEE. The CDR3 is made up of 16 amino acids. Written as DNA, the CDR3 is TGTGCCAGCAGCGCCGGGACAGGGGGGGAAAGTCAGCCCCAGCATTTT. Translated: CASSAGTGGESQPQHF. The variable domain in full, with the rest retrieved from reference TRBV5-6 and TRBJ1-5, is DAGVTQSPTHLIKTRGQQVTLRCSPKSGHDTVSWYQQALGQGPQFIFQYYEEEERQRGNFPDRFSGHQFPNYSSELNVNALLLGDSALYLCASSAGTGGESQPQHFGDGTRLSIL.

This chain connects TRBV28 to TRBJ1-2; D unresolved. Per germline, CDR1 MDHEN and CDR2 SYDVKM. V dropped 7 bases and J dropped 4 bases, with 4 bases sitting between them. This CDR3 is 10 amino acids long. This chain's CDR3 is CASNSYGYTF. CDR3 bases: TGTGCCAGCAATTCCTATGGCTACACCTTC.